This TCR beta chain was obtained from a study of T cells after yellow fever vaccination. Study in general: Fractions low in cell number were prepared with SMART-Seq v4 Ultra Low Input. Points from the study as a whole: Reappearance after the booster was observed for most primary-vaccination clones (about 96% CD4, about 85% CD8).

This clonotype was seen ten or more times. Its antigen is not identified. 5'RACE template switching added a universal primer site and UMIs to TCR cDNA. A single record per CDR3 protein comes from TCRdb applying MiXCR to the 5' RACE reads. Found here are tens of thousands of distinct CDR3 sequences, over 6.5% of them singletons; the top ten hold about 39%. The sample consisted of CD8+ T cells sorted from PBMCs, taken about 49 days after the first yellow fever vaccination. This TCR came from a man between 18 and 29 years old who received the YFV17D yellow fever vaccine.

The CDR3, as DNA: TGTGCCAGCAGGGGGCTCCCCGGGGAGCTGTTTTTT. This gives the protein CASRGLPGELFF. V is TRBV11-2 and J is TRBJ2-2; D possibly corresponds to TRBD1 (5 bases). V gave up 6 bases and J gave up 6 bases, with 8 bases separating them. Germline assignment: CDR1 SGHAT and CDR2 FQNNGV. The CDR3 totals 12 residues.